The 23 T cell receptor beta chains below were found in one sample sequenced in a study of shared clonotypes between healthy human individuals. TCRdb's table, derived via immunoSEQ multiplex PCR, lists solely in-frame clones and lacks some. This sample yields some 980,000 clones, of which roughly 72% are seen a single time; roughly 1.5% belongs to the top ten. The material sequenced was memory CD4+ T cells sorted from blood. The subset: CD45RA-negative fraction. These receptor sequences come from a young man in good health.

In its sample, this clone was seen once. The V and J genes are TRBV5-1 and TRBJ2-4, with no clear D. Germline-derived CDR1 and CDR2 are SGHRS and YFSETQ. This CDR3 spans 17 amino acids. Trimming shortened V by 4 bases and J by 0 bases, and 17 bases separated the two germline ends. CDR3 region: CASSPVGDTLAKNIQYF. The DNA for the CDR3 is TGCGCCAGCAGCCCGGTCGGAGATACTTTAGCCAAAAACATTCAGTACTTC.

V usage is TRBV15 and J usage is TRBJ2-3; 11 bases fit TRBD2. The V gene end was trimmed by 2 bases and the J gene end by 4 bases; junction bases not matched to a gene: 14. The CDR3 is made up of 19 amino acids. Germline V gives CDR1 LNHNV, CDR2 YYDKDF (reference sequence). The CDR3 DNA reads TGTGCCACCAGCAGACCGCTGGGAACACTAGCGGGGGTGTCAGATACGCAGTATTTT. It encodes CATSRPLGTLAGVSDTQYF.

The gene calls are TRBV2 and TRBJ2-1, with D uncertain. The V gene's germline CDR1 is SNHLY and CDR2 FYNNEI. Trimming took off 6 bases at V and 10 bases at J, with 13 bases between the two ends. The CDR3 sequence is 12 residues long. CDR3 sequence reads: CASSLGRYEQFF. CDR3 bases: TGTGCCAGCAGCCTGGGTAGGTACGAGCAGTTCTTC.

V and J are TRBV28 and TRBJ1-2; D gene uncertain. The germline CDR1 and CDR2 sequences are MDHEN and SYDVKM. The CDR3 is 16 amino acids. Trimming cost V 2 bases and J 6 bases, with 19 bases left between them. The chain's CDR3 is CASSLVGSGRGHGYTF. CDR3 sequence (DNA): TGTGCCAGCAGTTTAGTCGGTAGCGGGAGAGGTCATGGCTACACCTTC.

This clone has just one count. The chain recombines TRBV19 with TRBJ2-2; the D gene is possibly TRBD1 (5 bases). CDR1 is LNHDA, CDR2 SQIVND, per germline (reference sequence). V lost 4 bases and J 0 bases, leaving 9 bases between the germline ends. This CDR3 comprises 15 residues. The CDR3 region has the DNA TGTGCCAGTAGTAGACAGCTTACGAACACCGGGGAGCTGTTTTTT. This codes for CASSRQLTNTGELFF.

The chain links TRBV7-6 to TRBJ2-7; 10 nucleotides match TRBD2. Germline CDR1 SGHVS, CDR2 FNYEAQ. Trimming at V came to 1 base and at J to 5 bases, leaving 5 bases not matched to a gene. The CDR3 sequence is 15 residues long. This CDR3 reads CASSLGLAGVHEQYF. As DNA, the CDR3 is TGTGCCAGCAGCTTAGGCCTAGCGGGAGTGCACGAGCAGTACTTC.

This clone was seen a few times. The gene calls are TRBV19 and TRBJ2-7; 9 nucleotides agree with TRBD2. Trimming at V came to 10 bases and at J to 2 bases, leaving 12 bases not matched to a gene. Germline V gene sequence: CDR1 LNHDA, CDR2 SQIVND (reference sequence). There are 15 residues in the CDR3. The CDR3 region has the DNA TGTGCCACCGCGCCTTCAGCGGGGGGTCCCTACGAGCAGTACTTC. The encoded protein is CATAPSAGGPYEQYF.

This clone was picked up a small number of times. The chain employs TRBV5-4 and TRBJ1-1; TRBD1 is a possible D gene (6 bases). CDR1 is SGHNT, CDR2 YYREEE, per germline (reference sequence). The CDR3 has 14 amino acids. V was cut by 4 bases and J by 5 bases, with 15 bases left in between. The CDR3: CASSKDSSRTEAFF. The CDR3 coding sequence is TGTGCCAGCAGCAAGGACAGTTCTCGGACTGAAGCTTTCTTT.

This CDR3 is CASSRDGGKGNQPQHF. CDR3 DNA sequence: TGTGCCAGCTCCCGGGACGGGGGGAAGGGCAATCAGCCCCAGCATTTT. V usage is TRBV18 and J usage is TRBJ1-5, with a tentative D call TRBD1 (5 bases). The V gene lost 6 bases and the J gene lost 2 bases, with 17 bases spanning the gap. CDR1 and CDR2 (germline): KGHSH, LQKENI. CDR3 length: 16 residues.

This rearrangement joins TRBV5-6 to TRBJ2-7, with a tentative D call TRBD1 (6 bases). Germline V CDR1 and CDR2: SGHDT, YYEEEE. The CDR3 totals 16 residues. Trimming stripped 0 bases from V and 0 bases from J, with 13 bases between. The CDR3 region is CASSLVGRGDSYEQYF. As DNA, the CDR3 is TGTGCCAGCAGCTTGGTAGGCAGGGGAGACTCCTACGAGCAGTACTTC.

The rearrangement uses TRBV6-5 and TRBJ2-7, with 11 bases matching TRBD2. V lost 2 bases and J lost 4; bases outside the gene matches: 4. The CDR3 spans 15 residues. Per the germline V gene, CDR1 is MNHEY and CDR2 is SVGAGI. Written as DNA, the CDR3 is TGTGCCAGCAGTTACATAGCGGGAGGGCCTTACGAGCAGTACTTC. Its translation is CASSYIAGGPYEQYF.

For this clone: The germline gene is not matched at one end of the junction; a read error may be the cause. The chain employs TRBV28 and TRBJ2-7; D perhaps matches TRBD2 (6 bases). CDR3 length: 16 residues. Germline V gene sequence: CDR1 MDHEN, CDR2 SYDVKM. CDR3 sequence (DNA): TGTGCCAGCAGTCTATGGGACGGAGGGAGCTCCTACGAGCAGTACTTC. This gives the protein CASSLWDGGSSYEQYF. The whole variable domain, remainder taken from reference TRBV28 and TRBJ2-7, is DVKVTQSSRYLVKRTGEKVFLECVQDMDHENMFWYRQDPGLGLRLIYFSYDVKMKEKGDIPEGYSVSREKKERFSLILESASTNQTSMYLCASSLWDGGSSYEQYFGPGTRLTVT.

About this clone itself: This sample also contains other DNA sequences that code for the same CDR3. The rearrangement joins TRBV7-2 to TRBJ2-7; D is unclear. The germline V and J ends were trimmed by 1 base and 4 bases, with 5 bases remaining between them. The length of the CDR3 is 12 residues. The germline V gene encodes CDR1 SGHTA and CDR2 FQGNSA. CDR3 nucleotides: TGTGCCAGCAGCTTAGTTGAGTACGAGCAGTACTTC. This codes for CASSLVEYEQYF.

CDR3 DNA sequence: TGTGCCAGCAGCCCCTTTGGGACAGGAACTTCTGGAAACACCATATATTTT. Amino acids: CASSPFGTGTSGNTIYF. The genes are TRBV9 and TRBJ1-3, with TRBD1 matching over 8 bases. Germline V CDR1 and CDR2: SGDLS, YYNGEE. This CDR3 contains 17 residues. V lost 4 bases and J lost 1; bases outside the gene matches: 10.

This clone was seen once. The V call is TRBV18, the J call TRBJ1-2; TRBD1 is a possible D gene (6 bases). Germline loops: CDR1 KGHSH, CDR2 LQKENI. Trimming removed 2 bases from V and 4 bases from J, with 14 bases in between. This CDR3 is 15 amino acids long. As DNA, the CDR3 is TGTGCCAGCTCACCAAACACAGGGATTAGCTATGGCTACACCTTC. Protein sequence: CASSPNTGISYGYTF.

CDR3 amino acids: CASSSEGGRAKNIQYF. As DNA, the CDR3 is TGTGCCAGCAGTTCTGAGGGGGGGAGAGCCAAAAACATTCAGTACTTC. The rearrangement uses TRBV28 and TRBJ2-4; D possibly corresponds to TRBD2 (7 bases). The V gene lost 4 bases and the J gene lost 0 bases, with 13 bases spanning the gap. The CDR3 loop spans 16 amino acids. Germline V lookup: CDR1 MDHEN, CDR2 SYDVKM.

V gene TRBV30 combines with J gene TRBJ2-6; D unclear. The germline CDR1 and CDR2 sequences are GTSNPN and SVGIG (reference sequence). The CDR3 consists of 16 residues. Trimming stripped 3 bases from V and 0 bases from J, with 12 bases between. CDR3 in amino acids: CAWSPPFSSGANVLTF. The CDR3 coding sequence is TGTGCCTGGAGCCCCCCCTTTAGCTCTGGGGCCAACGTCCTGACTTTC.

The chain couples TRBV4-3 to TRBJ2-1; maybe TRBD2 (5 bases). The germline V gene has CDR1 LGHNA and CDR2 YSLEER. This CDR3 is built from 14 residues. Trimming stripped 1 base from V and 8 bases from J, with 12 bases between. The DNA for the CDR3 is TGCGCCAGCAGCCAAGGCCGAGGAGCGGATGAGCAGTTCTTC. Protein sequence: CASSQGRGADEQFF.

The chain recombines TRBV2 with TRBJ2-7, with TRBD1 matching 9 bases. CDR1 and CDR2 from the germline V gene are SNHLY and FYNNEI. V lost 5 bases to trimming and J lost 3 bases; unmatched junction nucleotides: 5. The CDR3 is 14 amino acids. The CDR3 loop reads CASSLQGAGYEQYF. Written as DNA, the CDR3 is TGTGCCAGCAGTTTACAGGGGGCCGGCTACGAGCAGTACTTC.

The V gene is TRBV4-3, the J gene TRBJ1-6; D is ambiguous. Trimming shortened V by 4 bases and J by 7 bases, and 14 bases separated the two germline ends. Germline-derived CDR1 and CDR2 are LGHNA and YSLEER. The CDR3 is made up of 15 amino acids. The CDR3 DNA reads as TGCGCCAGCAGCCCTTCGTCGCAGGACAATTCACCCCTCCACTTT. It yields the protein CASSPSSQDNSPLHF.

DNA of the CDR3: TGTGCCAGCAGCTTTCTGGCTGGGGCCAACGTCCTGACTTTC. Protein: CASSFLAGANVLTF. V is TRBV5-6 and J is TRBJ2-6, with D hard to call. The CDR3 length is 14 residues. Trimming removed 2 bases at V and 2 bases at J, with 5 bases between. The V gene's germline CDR1 is SGHDT and CDR2 YYEEEE.

V and J are TRBV18 and TRBJ1-2, with TRBD1 as a possible D gene (5 bases). The V gene lost 3 bases and the J gene lost 6 bases, with 14 bases spanning the gap. Germline CDR1 reads KGHSH; CDR2 reads LQKENI. This CDR3 comprises 14 residues. CDR3 loop: CASSPTGGWDGYTF. The CDR3 coding sequence is TGTGCCAGCTCACCTACCGGGGGATGGGATGGCTACACCTTC.

The chain is built from TRBV18 and TRBJ2-1, with a tentative D call TRBD2 (5 bases). With 6 bases removed from V and 0 bases from J, the gap between germline ends came to 12 bases. Per germline, CDR1 KGHSH and CDR2 LQKENI. The CDR3 is 15 amino acids. The CDR3 coding sequence is TGTGCCAGCTCCCTTAGCGAGGGCTCCTACAATGAGCAGTTCTTC. This encodes CASSLSEGSYNEQFF.